This entry describes one T cell receptor beta chain. Time point in this sample: newly diagnosed GD, antithyroid drugs for less than 3 months. Extracted PBMC RNA gave rise to the TCR library. The sample originates from a study of regulatory T cells in long-lasting Graves disease. Study details: Duration of antithyroid drug therapy among newly diagnosed Graves' patients was under 3 months.

Building the TCR beta libraries relied on iRepertoire HTBI primers, and CDR3 regions underwent Arm-PCR. TCRdb recomputed calls from the multiplex PCR reads with MiXCR, one row per CDR3 protein. The data contain 420,000 or so distinct CDR3 sequences, roughly 15% of them singletons. The same sample was also used in a study of T cells in Graves' hyperthyroidism and ophthalmopathy. This second report adds: No progression to ophthalmopathy during 18 months of follow-up defined stable disease.

Sequencing used peripheral blood mononuclear cells (PBMCs), obtained at new diagnosis, from a patient treated with antithyroid drugs. The receptor's source is a woman between 18 and 29 years old with Graves disease.

Written as DNA, the CDR3 is TGTGCCAGCAGCCGCCTCGAGAGGGGCGAGCAGTACTTC. It specifies CASSRLERGEQYF. This sequence joins TRBV7-9 and TRBJ2-7; D assignment may be TRBD1 or TRBD2 (5 bases each). CDR3 length: 13 amino acids. V gave up 5 bases and J gave up 6 bases, with 14 bases separating them. Germline CDR1 and CDR2: SEHNR and FQNEAQ (reference sequence).